This is a list of T cell receptor beta chains from one sample in a study of shared clonotypes between healthy human individuals. Sequencing used immunoSEQ multiplex PCR; TCRdb keeps in-frame clones, though not all of them. The sample consists of some 490,000 clones, approximately 82% of them appearing once. Sequencing used PBMCs. The source of these receptors is a woman in her forties in good health. Some clones in this sample may be carry-over from other donors' samples. Both conserved end residues are part of each CDR3. A D gene is named only where the DNA matches it firmly. Clone sizes are given selectively: once, few, many, or a class where the clone is expanded.

d_call j_call v_call clone_size cdr3_nt cdr3_aa
. TRBJ2-1 TRBV7-8 . TGTGCCAGCAGCTTAGTGGCAGCTGACAATGAGCAGTTCTTC CASSLVAADNEQFF
TRBD2 TRBJ2-3 TRBV11-2 . TGTGCCAGCAGCTTCGCTAGCGGGACCTCTTCTAGCACAGATACGCAGTATTTT CASSFASGTSSSTDTQYF
. TRBJ2-3 TRBV13 . TGTGCCAGCAGCTTAGGGTCCGGTGTGCAGGATACGCAGTATTTT CASSLGSGVQDTQYF
. TRBJ1-5 TRBV19 . TGTGCCAGTAGTATGGGGGTGTGGGCAGGACCGGGGTATAGCAATCAGCCCCAGCATTTT CASSMGVWAGPGYSNQPQHF
. TRBJ2-3 TRBV7-2 few TGTGCCAGCAGCTTAATCCGAGGGGATACGCAGTATTTT CASSLIRGDTQYF
. TRBJ2-1 TRBV2 . TGTGCCAGCACCCGGGTCAATGAGCAGTTCTTC CASTRVNEQFF
. TRBJ2-3 TRBV10-1 . TGCGCCAGCGTGAATTGGAGGGCAGATACGCAGTATTTT CASVNWRADTQYF
TRBD1 TRBJ1-2 TRBV28 . TGTGCCAGTTTACCGGGACAGGGAGGTTATGGCTACACCTTC CASLPGQGGYGYTF
TRBD1 TRBJ2-5 TRBV5-1 . TGCGCCAGCAGCGCAACAGGGGGGGAGACCCAGTACTTC CASSATGGETQYF
TRBD1 TRBJ1-2 TRBV30 . TGTGCCTGGAGCCGTACAGGGGGCGAACTACGGAACTATGGCTACACCTTC CAWSRTGGELRNYGYTF
TRBD1 TRBJ1-1 TRBV6-5 . TGTGCCAGCAGGCGACGGACAGGGGGGGACACTGAAGCTTTCTTT CASRRRTGGDTEAFF
TRBD1 TRBJ1-1 TRBV18 . TGTGCCAGCTCACCATCCTGGACAGGGGGCTGGGACACTGAAGCTTTCTTT CASSPSWTGGWDTEAFF
. TRBJ1-5 TRBV9 . TGTGCCAGCAGCGCGAGCCCAGATCAGCCCCAGCATTTT CASSASPDQPQHF
. TRBJ2-4 TRBV2 . TGTGCCAGCTATCGCGACCCGAACGAAAACATTCAGTACTTC CASYRDPNENIQYF
TRBD1 TRBJ2-3 TRBV11-2 once TGTGCCAGCAGCTTAGATCCGGGACAGGGTAGCACAGATACGCAGTATTTT CASSLDPGQGSTDTQYF
. TRBJ2-5 TRBV7-7 . TGTGCTAGCAGCCCGGGACAACAAGAGACCCAGTACTTC CASSPGQQETQYF
. TRBJ1-4 TRBV6-6 once TGTGCCAGCAGTTACTTCGGACAGAATGAAAAACTGTTTTTT CASSYFGQNEKLFF
. TRBJ1-5 TRBV5-1 . TGCGCCAGCAGCTTGAGGGGGTATAGCAATCAGCCCCAGCATTTT CASSLRGYSNQPQHF
. TRBJ2-2 TRBV11-2 . TGTGCCAGCAGCTTATATGGCGGAGTCACCGGGGAGCTGTTTTTT CASSLYGGVTGELFF
TRBD2 TRBJ2-5 TRBV6-5 few TGTGCCAGCAGTTACTCGGGCGGACTAGGAGAGACCCAGTACTTC CASSYSGGLGETQYF
TRBD1 TRBJ2-7 TRBV15 few TGTGCCACCAGCAGCCAGGACAGGGTGAACGAGCAGTACTTC CATSSQDRVNEQYF
TRBD2 TRBJ2-5 TRBV7-8 few TGTGCCAGCAGCTTAGTATCCGGGACTAGCCCAGAGACCCAGTACTTC CASSLVSGTSPETQYF
. TRBJ2-5 TRBV2 . TGTGCCAGCAGTCAGACGACGCTTTCAGAGACCCAGTACTTC CASSQTTLSETQYF
. TRBJ2-1 TRBV27 . TGTGCCAGCACCCGGGGCACCCCCTACAATGAGCAGTTCTTC CASTRGTPYNEQFF
. TRBJ1-1 TRBV2 . TGTGCCAGCAGTCGGGCAGGGGTGTACTCTGAAGCTTTCTTT CASSRAGVYSEAFF
TRBD2 TRBJ2-2 TRBV5-4 . TGTGCCAGCAGCCCTCATACTAGCGGGAGGAACACCGGGGAGCTGTTTTTT CASSPHTSGRNTGELFF
TRBD1 TRBJ2-4 TRBV5-6 . TGTGCCAGCAGCTTGGTAGGGGGCTCGGCGAACATTCAGTACTTC CASSLVGGSANIQYF
TRBD1 TRBJ2-4 TRBV6-1 . TGTGCCAGCGACCACAGGGGTTCCATTCAGTACTTC CASDHRGSIQYF
. TRBJ2-7 TRBV7-8 . TGTGCCAGCAGCTTATTAGGGGCGGCCTACGAGCAGTACTTC CASSLLGAAYEQYF
TRBD1 TRBJ1-6 TRBV4-1 . TGCGCCAGCAGCCAAGAACAGGGGGCCAATTCACCCCTCCACTTT CASSQEQGANSPLHF
TRBD2 TRBJ2-1 TRBV19 . TGTGCCAGTAGTGTCAGACTAGCGTCGGTCCATGAGCAGTTCTTC CASSVRLASVHEQFF
. TRBJ2-4 TRBV15 once TGTGCCACCAGCAGAGATCCTAGCAGCATTCAGTACTTC CATSRDPSSIQYF
. TRBJ2-7 TRBV27 . TGTGCCAGCAATCCCGACAGGCCGAGCTCCTACGAGCAGTACTTC CASNPDRPSSYEQYF
TRBD1 TRBJ2-2 TRBV10-2 . TGCGCCAGCAGCCCGGGACAGGGGACCACCGGGGAGCTGTTTTTT CASSPGQGTTGELFF
TRBD2 TRBJ2-2 TRBV5-5 . TGTGCCAGCAGCTCGCAGGGGCGGACTAGCGGGAGAGAGACCGGGGAGCTGTTTTTT CASSSQGRTSGRETGELFF
. TRBJ2-7 TRBV28 once TGTGCCAGCAGTAGGGTCAGGGGTCTGTCCTACGAGCAGTACTTC CASSRVRGLSYEQYF
. TRBJ1-4 TRBV4-3 . TGCGCCAGCAGCCGAGGGGCGGCTCTCCCTAATGAAAAACTGTTTTTT CASSRGAALPNEKLFF
TRBD2 TRBJ2-7 TRBV10-3 . TGTGCCATCAGTGATCCGGGACTAGCGGGAGGGCCTTCCTACGAGCAGTACTTC CAISDPGLAGGPSYEQYF
. TRBJ1-5 TRBV15 . TGTGCCACCAGGACATCGGGCAATCAGCCCCAGCATTTT CATRTSGNQPQHF
. TRBJ2-2 TRBV7-2 few TGTGCCAGCAGCTTAGGCTATTTCGGGGAGCTGTTTTTT CASSLGYFGELFF
TRBD1 TRBJ1-4 TRBV6-5 . TGTGCCAGCAGGAAGACAGGGATTAATGAAAAACTGTTTTTT CASRKTGINEKLFF
. TRBJ2-7 TRBV9 . TGTGCCAGCAGCGTTCTTTCTGGGTCCTACGAGCAGTACTTC CASSVLSGSYEQYF
. TRBJ2-5 TRBV11-1 once TGTGCCAGCAGCTTCTCAGGGCTCCAAGAGACCCAGTACTTC CASSFSGLQETQYF
. TRBJ2-4 TRBV28 once TGTGCCAGCAAAGGGGGGCCAGATGAAAACATTCAGTACTTC CASKGGPDENIQYF
. TRBJ2-7 TRBV6-6 . TGTGCCAGCAGCCCAGGGGGGTCCTACGAGCAGTACTTC CASSPGGSYEQYF
. TRBJ1-5 TRBV10-3 few TGTGCCATCAGTGAGCGAGGTCAGGGCACTCAGCCCCAGCATTTT CAISERGQGTQPQHF
. TRBJ2-1 TRBV29-1 . TGCAGTTCGGACGGCTTAGTGTACAATGAGCAGTTCTTC CSSDGLVYNEQFF
. TRBJ2-3 TRBV5-6 . TGTGCCAGCAGCCCCTCGGGTGGAAAGGGGACAGATACGCAGTATTTT CASSPSGGKGTDTQYF
. TRBJ1-5 TRBV28 once TGTGCCAGCAGTTTATCGGGACAGCCCCAGCATTTT CASSLSGQPQHF
. TRBJ2-5 TRBV28 . TGTGCCAGCAGTTTCACGGACAGAAAAGAGACCCAGTACTTC CASSFTDRKETQYF
. TRBJ2-2 TRBV7-3 . TGTGCCAGCAGCTTAAATGCCGGGAGGAACACCGGGGAGCTGTTTTTT CASSLNAGRNTGELFF
TRBD1 TRBJ2-5 TRBV7-8 few TGTGCCAGCAGCATACAGGGGATTACTGCTAGTGGGGAGACCCAGTACTTC CASSIQGITASGETQYF
TRBD1 TRBJ1-4 TRBV7-9 . TGTGCCAGCAGCTTAGCGCTCGGGACAGCTAGCAGAAAACTGTTTTTT CASSLALGTASRKLFF
. TRBJ1-1 TRBV10-3 few TGTGCCATCAGTTTAGAAGGACAGATGAACACTGAAGCTTTCTTT CAISLEGQMNTEAFF
TRBD1 TRBJ2-2 TRBV11-2 . TGTGCCAGCAGCCAGGACAGGGCGAACACCGGGGAGCTGTTTTTT CASSQDRANTGELFF
. TRBJ2-5 TRBV11-2 . TGTGCCAGCAGCTTAGGGGTCATCCAAGAGACCCAGTACTTC CASSLGVIQETQYF
. TRBJ2-5 TRBV30 . TGTGCCTGGAGTGTAAATCAAGAGACCCAGTACTTC CAWSVNQETQYF
. TRBJ2-7 TRBV10-3 . TGTGCCATCAGTGTTCCGGAACGAGGGGAGCAGTACTTC CAISVPERGEQYF
TRBD1 TRBJ2-7 TRBV5-1 . TGCGCCAGCAGCTTACAGGGGACCCCCTACGAGCAGTACTTC CASSLQGTPYEQYF